Sequencing of this TCR beta chain was carried out in a study of blood T cell repertoires in COVID-19. The overall study: Spain, Italy and the United States supplied samples that represented acute and convalescent COVID-19.

The germline gives CDR1 SNHLY, CDR2 FYNNEI. V lost 4 bases to trimming and J lost 5 bases, with 18 bases between them. CDR3 length: 15 amino acids. Authors' methods: Estimated nucleated cell counts came from reference gene primer amplification. Data came from immunoSEQ multiplex PCR; TCRdb stores just in-frame clones and leaves some out. V and J calls plus clone size are reproduced from that table; the DNA served to infer D and trimming. The data hold a few hundred thousand clones, with around 87% observed a single time. This clone showed up just once. The V call is TRBV2, the J call TRBJ2-7, with a tentative D call TRBD1 (6 bases). The sequencing input was peripheral blood. The sequence was collected from a man between 50 and 59 years old with active or convalescent COVID-19. This CDR3 reads CASSASPGVIDEQYF. The CDR3 DNA reads TGTGCCAGCAGTGCTTCTCCAGGGGTGATCGACGAGCAGTACTTC.